One T cell receptor (beta chain) is described in this entry. The sample contains more than one DNA sequence encoding this CDR3. V gave up 6 bases and J gave up 4 bases; unmatched junction bases: 4. The CDR3 sequence is 13 residues long. Germline V gives CDR1 SNHLY, CDR2 FYNNEI. Per the authors' pipeline: Cell counts per sample came from amplifying reference gene primers. TCRdb keeps only in-frame clones here, not all; method: immunoSEQ multiplex PCR. For V, J and clone size, that table is used; D and trimming come from the DNA. The table includes around 250,000 clones, 85% to 90% detected once. The study drew participants aged roughly 18 to 95 years from 24 US areas. Contact with a PCR-confirmed or clinician-diagnosed COVID-19 case occurred within 2 weeks of entry. The sample is drawn from a study of blood T cell repertoires in COVID-19. Overall study: The analysed material was cDNA or gDNA that came from T cells, B-cell-depleted T cells, or PBMCs.

This TCR was sampled from a man aged 50 to 59 who had been exposed to COVID-19. The chain recombines TRBV2 with TRBJ1-2; TRBD1 matches at 8 bases. Sample: PBMCs or T cells enriched from blood (not recorded which). The chain's CDR3 is CASRAGQGYGYTF. The CDR3 nucleotides read TGTGCCAGCAGGGCTGGACAGGGCTATGGCTACACCTTC. Full variable domain (remainder filled in from reference TRBV2 and TRBJ1-2): EPEVTQTPSHQVTQMGQEVILRCVPISNHLYFYWYRQILGQKVEFLVSFYNNEISEKSEIFDDQFSVERPDGSNFTLKIRSTKLEDSAMYFCASRAGQGYGYTFGSGTRLTVV.